This T cell receptor beta chain was found in a study of human T cells and chemical hapten exposure. In the study overall: The study sensitized with 2% DPC on an approximately 2 cm by approximately 2 cm patch of upper inner arm skin. Small volume differences among pooled libraries mainly caused per-sample TCR yield variation.

Germline lookup yields CDR1 SGHRS and CDR2 YFSETQ. The CDR3 is made up of 14 amino acids. This clonotype was counted a few times. Its antigen is currently unknown. One end of the junction is discordant with germline, which a read error may explain. Time point here: pre-sensitization, week 0. Treatment given: therapeutic diphenylcyclopropenone sensitization with weekly scalp DPC. Study findings and constraints: PT1 expanded TCR counts and patch test score were linked, and their correlation was positive. The donors suffered from alopecia, so their immune response may not match that of healthy people.

TCRdb re-called the RACE reads through MiXCR, storing one row per CDR3 protein. The table records 60,000 to 70,000 distinct CDR3 sequences, about 10% of them present only once. The TCR comes from a woman between 50 and 59 years old with alopecia areata. Some clones in this sample may be carry-over from other donors' samples. V is TRBV5-1 and J is TRBJ2-7; maybe TRBD1 (5 bases). The sequencing here drew on whole blood, taken in connection with sensitization to the hapten diphenylcyclopropenone (DPC). The CDR3 loop is CASSFTTVSHEQYF. CDR3 DNA sequence: TGCGCCAGCAGCTTCACGACAGTCTCCCACGAGCAGTACTTC.